Following are 10 T cell receptor beta chains from one sample sequenced in a study of T cells in Graves' hyperthyroidism and ophthalmopathy. The source material, RNA transcripts, was used to amplify TCR beta CDR3 regions. During a first-round RT-PCR of the TCR CDR3, the HTBI primer set was used. TCRdb redid the calling of the multiplex PCR reads with MiXCR, one entry per CDR3 protein. The sample records a few hundred thousand distinct CDR3 sequences, around 20% being singletons. The material sequenced was blood. These receptors came from a young man with Graves' hyperthyroidism.

This clonotype was detected many times. V gene TRBV13 combines with J gene TRBJ1-2; D is unresolved. Germline-derived CDR1 and CDR2 are PRHDT and FYEKMQ (reference sequence). The CDR3 extends over 17 amino acids. Trimming removed 2 bases at V and 2 bases at J, with 18 bases between. CDR3 residues: CASSLKGRSTPNYGYTF. In DNA form, the CDR3 reads TGTGCCAGCAGCTTAAAAGGGCGGTCCACCCCCAACTATGGCTACACCTTC.

This clonotype has only one observation. The chain uses TRBV12-3 or TRBV12-4 and TRBJ1-2; 7 positions agree with TRBD1. The CDR3 is 16 amino acids. The ends lost 2 bases at V and 2 bases at J; junction bases unmatched: 8. CDR3 nucleotides: TGTGCCAGCAGTTTACTTGGTAGGGGGCGGAACTATGGCTACACCTTC. Translating gives CASSLLGRGRNYGYTF.

This clonotype was counted many times. The chain combines TRBV11-2 with TRBJ1-1; tentatively, D is TRBD1 (5 bases). The CDR3 sequence is 12 residues long. In germline, CDR1 is SGHAT, CDR2 FQNNGV. Trimming took off 6 bases at V and 7 bases at J, with 12 bases between the two ends. The CDR3: CASSYTGGEAFF. The CDR3 region has the DNA TGTGCCAGCAGTTACACGGGGGGTGAAGCTTTCTTT. Filled out from reference TRBV11-2 and TRBJ1-1, the complete variable domain reads EAGVAQSPRYKIIEKRQSVAFWCNPISGHATLYWYQQILGQGPKLLIQFQNNGVVDDSQLPKDRFSAERLKGVDSTLKIQPAKLEDSAVYLCASSYTGGEAFFGQGTRLTVV.

As to this clonotype: The junction departs from germline at one end; a sequencing error may be responsible. The chain employs TRBV20-1 and TRBJ2-7; no clear D gene. The CDR3 spans 11 residues. Germline-derived CDR1 and CDR2 are DFQATT and SNEGSKA (reference sequence). The CDR3 DNA is TGCAGTGCTTTCCAATCCTTCGAGCAGTACTTC. Residues: CSAFQSFEQYF.

This clonotype appeared many times. This chain connects TRBV7-6 to TRBJ2-5; D not resolved. With 5 bases removed from V and 1 base from J, the gap between germline ends came to 8 bases. CDR1 SGHVS and CDR2 FNYEAQ come from the germline V gene. This CDR3 is built from 13 residues. In DNA, the CDR3 is TGTGCCAGCAGCCCAGAGACCCAAGAGACCCAGTACTTC. Translation: CASSPETQETQYF.

The sample holds a few counts of this clonotype. The chain is built from TRBV19 and TRBJ1-2, with D hard to call. From germline, CDR1 is LNHDA and CDR2 SQIVND (reference sequence). This CDR3 has 12 residues. Trimming pared 5 bases from V and 7 bases from J, leaving 11 bases between. CDR3 protein: CASSFIGGGYTF. The DNA of the CDR3 is TGTGCCAGTAGTTTCATAGGAGGTGGCTACACCTTC. The full variable domain, rest sourced from reference TRBV19 and TRBJ1-2, is DGGITQSPKYLFRKEGQNVTLSCEQNLNHDAMYWYRQDPGQGLRLIYYSQIVNDFQKGDIAEGYSVSREKKESFPLTVTSAQKNPTAFYLCASSFIGGGYTFGSGTRLTVV.

This clonotype was seen a handful of times. This chain joins TRBV25-1 and TRBJ1-1, with D tentatively TRBD1 (6 bases). The CDR3 length is 13 residues. V gave up 2 bases and J gave up 5 bases, with 9 bases separating them. Per germline, CDR1 MGHDK and CDR2 SYGVNS. CDR3 amino acids: CASSEGGWTEAFF. For the CDR3, the DNA is TGTGCCAGCAGTGAAGGGGGCTGGACTGAAGCTTTCTTT.

The J gene is TRBJ2-7, the V gene TRBV4-2, with 12 bases identical to TRBD2. The CDR3 length is 16 residues. V lost 4 bases to trimming and J lost 0 bases; unmatched junction nucleotides: 4. The germline V gene has CDR1 LGHNA and CDR2 YNFKEQ. CDR3 sequence (DNA): TGTGCCAGCAGCCGAGGACTAGCGGGGCTCTCCTACGAGCAGTACTTC. This encodes CASSRGLAGLSYEQYF.

This clonotype has at least ten counts. The chain employs TRBV12-3 or TRBV12-4 and TRBJ1-1; 9 nucleotides match TRBD1. V trimming: 5 bases; J trimming: 2 bases; junction bases outside the gene matches: 6. This CDR3 contains 15 residues. For the CDR3, the DNA is TGTGCCAGCAGTACAGGGGGCCTTCTTAACACTGAAGCTTTCTTT. Its protein product is CASSTGGLLNTEAFF.

This clonotype has a count of ten or more. This chain connects TRBV28 to TRBJ1-5; unclear D gene. The V gene lost 7 bases and the J gene lost 2 bases, with 9 bases spanning the gap. The CDR3 contains 13 residues. Germline loops: CDR1 MDHEN, CDR2 SYDVKM. CDR3 residues: CASKSRRNQPQHF. Here the CDR3 DNA reads TGTGCCAGCAAGTCTAGGCGCAATCAGCCCCAGCATTTT.